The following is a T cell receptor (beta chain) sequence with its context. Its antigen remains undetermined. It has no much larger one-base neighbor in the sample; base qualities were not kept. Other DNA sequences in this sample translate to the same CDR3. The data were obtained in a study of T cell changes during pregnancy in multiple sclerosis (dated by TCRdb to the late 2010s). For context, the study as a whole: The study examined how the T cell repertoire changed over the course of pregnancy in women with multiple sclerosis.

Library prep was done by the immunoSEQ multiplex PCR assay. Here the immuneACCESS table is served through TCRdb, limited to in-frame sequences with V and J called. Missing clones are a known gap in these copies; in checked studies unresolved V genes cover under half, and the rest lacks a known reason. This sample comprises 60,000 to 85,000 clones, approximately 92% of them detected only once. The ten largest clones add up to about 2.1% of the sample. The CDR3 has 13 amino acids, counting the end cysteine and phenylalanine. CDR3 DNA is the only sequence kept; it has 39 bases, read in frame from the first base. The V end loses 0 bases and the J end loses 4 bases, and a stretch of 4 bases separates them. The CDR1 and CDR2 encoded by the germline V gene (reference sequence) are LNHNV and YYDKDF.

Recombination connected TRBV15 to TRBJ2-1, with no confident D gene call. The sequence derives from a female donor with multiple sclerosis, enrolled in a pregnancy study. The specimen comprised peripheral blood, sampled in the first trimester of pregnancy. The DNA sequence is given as TGTGCCACCAGCAGAGACACTTACAATGAGCAGTTCTTC. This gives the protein CATSRDTYNEQFF.